The sequence of this T cell receptor beta chain was determined in a study of blood T cell repertoires in COVID-19. Study background: COVID-19 samples, acute and convalescent, were from the United States, Italy and Spain. The cDNA or gDNA used as material had been derived from T cells, B-cell-depleted T cells, or PBMCs.

The length of the CDR3 is 16 residues. The V gene's germline CDR1 is MRHNA and CDR2 SNTAGT. Losses at the gene ends were 4 bases for V and 6 bases for J; bases not matched to a gene: 7. Study processing details: Reference gene primer amplification in the assay estimated nucleated cell counts. TCRdb's table, derived via immunoSEQ multiplex PCR, lists solely in-frame clones and lacks some. The D gene and trimming were derived from the DNA, and the V and J assignments and clone size from that table. The sample shows under 80,000 clones, 80% to 95% of them seen only once. This clone was detected once. This TCR derives from a human donor in a cohort sampled during active COVID-19. The specimen was peripheral blood. The chain links TRBV6-4 to TRBJ2-3, with 13 bases matching TRBD2. CDR3 protein: CASSAEGLAGMDTQYF. The CDR3 bases are TGTGCCAGCAGTGCAGAGGGACTAGCGGGGATGGATACGCAGTATTTT.